This T cell receptor beta chain was identified during a study of PD-1 blockade in classical Hodgkin lymphoma. Overall study findings and caveats: Unlike CD8+ TCR diversity, which did not rise significantly by C4D1, CD4+ TCR diversity did.

TCRdb's copy holds only in-frame clones and misses some; the assay was immunoSEQ multiplex PCR. Here the sample spans under 15,000 clones, 83% being singletons. With respect to this clone: Antigen unknown.

This CDR3 is 14 amino acids long. From germline, CDR1 is SEHNR and CDR2 FQNEAQ (reference sequence). V shed 5 bases and J 5 bases; nucleotides not matched to a gene: 8. All patients experienced relapse after autologous stem cell transplantation, and brentuximab vedotin exposure was variable. The TCR originated in a human donor with classical Hodgkin lymphoma. This sample comprised peripheral blood mononuclear cells (PBMCs), obtained at baseline. The gene calls are TRBV7-9 and TRBJ1-1, with 7 bases lining up with TRBD1. The CDR3 loop reads CASSPGTARTEAFF. DNA for the CDR3: TGTGCCAGCAGCCCTGGGACAGCTAGGACTGAAGCTTTCTTT.